What follows are 23 T cell receptor beta chains derived from one specimen sequenced in a study of T cell repertoires in cytomegalovirus infection. Via MiXCR, TCRdb re-called the reads, giving one row per CDR3 protein. The data hold roughly 100,000 distinct CDR3 sequences, with more than 15% observed a single time. Sample: PBMCs. The receptors were gathered from a human donor in good health (CMV status not recorded). Some clones in this sample may be carry-over from other donors' samples.

This clonotype was picked up a small number of times. J is TRBJ2-5 and V is TRBV10-3, with D possibly TRBD2 on 5 matching bases. Trimming removed 4 bases from V and 5 bases from J, with 14 bases in between. The CDR3 contains 14 residues. Germline lookup yields CDR1 ENHRY and CDR2 SYGVKD. This chain's CDR3 is CAISVGGVAETQYF. In nucleotides, the CDR3 is TGTGCCATCAGTGTGGGTGGGGTAGCGGAGACCCAGTACTTC.

This clonotype turned up a few times. The chain couples TRBV7-2 to TRBJ1-5; no clear D gene. Deletions cut 3 bases from V and 3 bases from J, with 3 bases between. From germline, CDR1 is SGHTA and CDR2 FQGNSA. The CDR3 spans 12 residues. The chain's CDR3 is CASSLYNQPQHF. CDR3 DNA sequence: TGTGCCAGCAGCTTGTACAATCAGCCCCAGCATTTT.

Only a few counts were recorded for this clonotype. The genes are TRBV5-8 and TRBJ1-4, with D tentatively TRBD1 (5 bases). Germline CDR1 is SGHTS and CDR2 is YDEGEE. CDR3 length equals 12 residues. Trimming stripped 4 bases from V and 8 bases from J, with 9 bases between. This chain's CDR3 is CASSPRGEKLFF. For the CDR3, the DNA is TGTGCCAGCAGCCCCCGGGGGGAAAAACTGTTTTTT.

This clonotype was counted many times. The gene calls are TRBV12-3 or TRBV12-4 and TRBJ1-6, with 9 bases aligning to TRBD1. V was clipped by 5 bases and J by 10 bases; unmatched bases: 12. The CDR3 covers 16 residues. The DNA of the CDR3 is TGTGCCAGCAGTACGACTCGACAGGGGGTAGGGTCACCCCTCCACTTT. Protein product: CASSTTRQGVGSPLHF.

This clonotype was recorded at least ten times. This chain connects TRBV20-1 to TRBJ1-2; 12 bases fit TRBD1. V shed 5 bases and J 8 bases; nucleotides not matched to a gene: 9. Germline CDR1 and CDR2: DFQATT and SNEGSKA (reference sequence). This CDR3 spans 14 amino acids. The CDR3 region has the DNA TGCAGTGCTCCCGGGACAGGGGGCGCGGGGGGCTACACCTTC. It yields the protein CSAPGTGGAGGYTF.

This clonotype has ten or more counts. This chain connects TRBV7-8 to TRBJ2-5, with D unclear. Trimming removed 0 bases from V and 4 bases from J, with 9 bases in between. This CDR3 has 14 amino acids. From germline, CDR1 is SGHVS and CDR2 FQNEAQ. The CDR3 nucleotides are TGTGCCAGCAGCTTAGCCCCGCGGAGAGAGACCCAGTACTTC. Translation gives CASSLAPRRETQYF.

This clonotype was observed a handful of times. V gene TRBV12-3 or TRBV12-4 combines with J gene TRBJ2-3, with TRBD1 matching over 7 bases. Losses at the gene ends were 9 bases for V and 3 bases for J; bases not matched to a gene: 12. This CDR3 contains 15 residues. CDR3 DNA: TGTGCCAGTGGGTTAACGACAGGGTTGACAGATACGCAGTATTTT. Protein sequence: CASGLTTGLTDTQYF.

This clonotype has a count of ten or more. The rearrangement uses TRBV11-2 and TRBJ1-1; 8 nucleotides line up with TRBD1. The CDR3 spans 13 residues. Germline-derived CDR1 and CDR2 are SGHAT and FQNNGV. V lost 5 bases, J lost 11 bases, and 10 bases stayed unmatched. The chain's CDR3 is CASSLTGETGAFF. The DNA of the CDR3 is TGTGCCAGCAGCCTGACAGGGGAGACCGGGGCTTTCTTT. Full variable domain (remainder filled in from reference TRBV11-2 and TRBJ1-1): EAGVAQSPRYKIIEKRQSVAFWCNPISGHATLYWYQQILGQGPKLLIQFQNNGVVDDSQLPKDRFSAERLKGVDSTLKIQPAKLEDSAVYLCASSLTGETGAFFGQGTRLTVV.

The table lists this clonotype with many counts. V usage is TRBV7-2 and J usage is TRBJ2-7; the match to TRBD2 covers 7 bases. Germline CDR1 reads SGHTA; CDR2 reads FQGNSA. The CDR3 covers 13 residues. V lost 1 base to trimming and J lost 3 bases; unmatched junction nucleotides: 0. Here the CDR3 reads CASSLGGGYEQYF. CDR3 DNA sequence: TGTGCCAGCAGCTTAGGCGGGGGCTACGAGCAGTACTTC.

This clonotype was detected many times. V gene TRBV28 combines with J gene TRBJ2-1; 11 nucleotides line up with TRBD2. Germline loops: CDR1 MDHEN, CDR2 SYDVKM. The V and J ends lost 6 bases and 6 bases, in that order; junction bases with no gene match: 4. The CDR3 sequence is 14 residues long. CDR3 in DNA: TGTGCCAGCAGCCGTAGCGGGGGGGCCAATGAGCAGTTCTTC. As protein: CASSRSGGANEQFF.

V is TRBV2 and J is TRBJ2-3; D is uncertain. Germline values: CDR1 SNHLY, CDR2 FYNNEI. The CDR3 is made up of 13 amino acids. V was shortened by 1 base and J by 5 bases, with 7 bases between the two germline ends. This CDR3 is CASSEEELDTQYF. CDR3 in DNA: TGTGCCAGCAGTGAAGAGGAACTAGATACGCAGTATTTT. The full variable domain, rest sourced from reference TRBV2 and TRBJ2-3, is EPEVTQTPSHQVTQMGQEVILRCVPISNHLYFYWYRQILGQKVEFLVSFYNNEISEKSEIFDDQFSVERPDGSNFTLKIRSTKLEDSAMYFCASSEEELDTQYFGPGTRLTVL.

This chain connects TRBV19 to TRBJ1-1; TRBD1 matches 7 bases. The germline V gene encodes CDR1 LNHDA and CDR2 SQIVND (reference sequence). V lost 8 bases to trimming and J lost 0 bases; unmatched junction nucleotides: 3. This CDR3 contains 13 residues. For the CDR3, the DNA is TGTGCCAGTTCAGGGGGTATGAACACTGAAGCTTTCTTT. It codes for CASSGGMNTEAFF. The full variable domain, with the rest looked up from reference TRBV19 and TRBJ1-1, is DGGITQSPKYLFRKEGQNVTLSCEQNLNHDAMYWYRQDPGQGLRLIYYSQIVNDFQKGDIAEGYSVSREKKESFPLTVTSAQKNPTAFYLCASSGGMNTEAFFGQGTRLTVV.

V is TRBV19 and J is TRBJ1-4; D perhaps matches TRBD1 (6 bases). V was pared by 9 bases and J by 8 bases, with 16 bases between. Germline V lookup: CDR1 LNHDA, CDR2 SQIVND (reference sequence). This CDR3 is built from 13 residues. The CDR3 DNA follows: TGTGCCAGCCACCTCCGGACAGCAGAAAAACTGTTTTTT. As protein: CASHLRTAEKLFF. Full variable domain (missing parts from reference TRBV19 and TRBJ1-4): DGGITQSPKYLFRKEGQNVTLSCEQNLNHDAMYWYRQDPGQGLRLIYYSQIVNDFQKGDIAEGYSVSREKKESFPLTVTSAQKNPTAFYLCASHLRTAEKLFFGSGTQLSVL.

This clonotype was seen ten or more times. The rearrangement joins TRBV4-2 to TRBJ1-5; D is unclear. V was trimmed by 0 bases and J by 2 bases, leaving 11 bases between them. CDR1 and CDR2 (germline): LGHNA, YNFKEQ. The CDR3 loop spans 16 amino acids. CDR3 in DNA: TGTGCCAGCAGCCAAGATGTGGGCGCGGGCAATCAGCCCCAGCATTTT. It codes for CASSQDVGAGNQPQHF.

This sequence joins TRBV2 and TRBJ2-2, with 7 bases fitting TRBD1. The V and J ends lost 1 base and 0 bases, in that order; junction bases with no gene match: 2. The V gene's germline CDR1 is SNHLY and CDR2 FYNNEI. CDR3 length equals 16 residues. CDR3 sequence: CASSEEGTANTGELFF. The CDR3 DNA sequence: TGTGCCAGCAGTGAAGAGGGGACAGCGAACACCGGGGAGCTGTTTTTT.

About this clonotype: This may be a read error, as it is one base from a much larger clone. V usage is TRBV10-3 and J usage is TRBJ2-5; TRBD1 aligns across 7 bases. The CDR3 runs 14 residues. Germline CDR1 ENHRY, CDR2 SYGVKD. The CDR3 coding sequence is TGTGCCATCAGTGAAGGGACAGCACAAGAGACCCATTACTTC. Protein product: CAISEGTAQETHYF.

This clonotype was counted only a few times. The rearrangement joins TRBV20-1 to TRBJ2-3; 11 bases are a match to TRBD2. This CDR3 has 14 amino acids. Germline V gene lookup returns CDR1 DFQATT and CDR2 SNEGSKA (reference sequence). With 5 bases clipped from V and 4 bases from J, the junction kept 5 bases outside the gene matches. CDR3 in amino acids: CSARYSGGADTQYF. The CDR3 nucleotides are TGCAGTGCTCGCTATAGCGGGGGGGCAGATACGCAGTATTTT.

As concerns this clonotype: A much larger clone differs from this one at a single base, so this may be a read error. The chain is built from TRBV7-2 and TRBJ1-5, with no clear D. Germline CDR1 SGHTA, CDR2 FQGNSA. Between the trimmed V and J ends, which lost 3 bases and 8 bases, there was a span of 8 bases. This CDR3 is built from 12 residues. This chain's CDR3 is CASSFAGEPQHF. The DNA for the CDR3 is TGTGCCAGCAGCTTCGCGGGTGAGCCCCAGCATTTT.

This chain connects TRBV12-3 or TRBV12-4 to TRBJ1-4, with D perhaps TRBD1 (6 bases). Trimming removed 5 bases at V and 1 base at J, with 11 bases between. The CDR3 is 15 residues long. CDR3: CASSPGAGTNEKLFF. The CDR3 nucleotides are TGTGCCAGCAGTCCAGGGGCGGGAACTAATGAAAAACTGTTTTTT.

The chain carries TRBV6-2 or TRBV6-3 and TRBJ2-1; TRBD1 or TRBD2 may be the D gene (5 bases each). Trimming pared 4 bases from V and 10 bases from J, leaving 14 bases between. Germline assignment: CDR1 MNHEY and CDR2 SVGEGT. There are 13 residues in the CDR3. CDR3 in DNA: TGTGCCAGCAGTTCCTTCCTAGCAGGGGAGCAGTTCTTC. Amino acids: CASSSFLAGEQFF.

This clonotype appeared a few times. The genes are TRBV11-3 and TRBJ2-2; D not resolved. The germline CDR1 and CDR2 sequences are SGHNT and YENEEA. The CDR3 runs 14 residues. The V and J ends lost 3 bases and 2 bases respectively, with 7 bases between them. CDR3 residues: CASSLSLNTGELFF. As DNA, the CDR3 is TGTGCCAGCAGCTTGTCTCTAAACACCGGGGAGCTGTTTTTT.

The CDR3: CAHIGQFF. The CDR3 DNA follows: TGTGCTCATATAGGGCAGTTCTTC. J is TRBJ2-1 and V is TRBV3-1; D is unclear. This CDR3 spans 8 amino acids. Germline V gene data show CDR1 as LGHDT and CDR2 as YNNKEL (reference sequence).

The CDR3 nucleotides read TGCAGTGCTCTATTACGCTATGGCTACACCTTC. Protein: CSALLRYGYTF. This sequence joins TRBV20-1 and TRBJ1-2; D remains unclear. The V and J ends lost 5 bases and 4 bases respectively, with 8 bases between them. Germline lookup yields CDR1 DFQATT and CDR2 SNEGSKA (reference sequence). CDR3 length: 11 amino acids.